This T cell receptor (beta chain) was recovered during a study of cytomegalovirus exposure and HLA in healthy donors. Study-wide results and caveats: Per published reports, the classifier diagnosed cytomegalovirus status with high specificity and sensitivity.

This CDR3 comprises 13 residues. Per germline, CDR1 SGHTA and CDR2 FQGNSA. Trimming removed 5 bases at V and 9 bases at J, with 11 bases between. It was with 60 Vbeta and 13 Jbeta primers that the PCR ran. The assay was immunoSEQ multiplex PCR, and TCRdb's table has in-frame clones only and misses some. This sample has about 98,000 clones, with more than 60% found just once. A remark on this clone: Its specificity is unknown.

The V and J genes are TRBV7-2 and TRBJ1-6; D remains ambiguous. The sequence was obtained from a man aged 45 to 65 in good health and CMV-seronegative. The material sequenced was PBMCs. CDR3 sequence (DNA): TGTGCCAGCAGCGCCCACCGTAGTTCACCCCTCCACTTT. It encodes CASSAHRSSPLHF.